This TCR beta chain was found in a study of blood T cell repertoires in COVID-19. Study summary: The origin of the acute and convalescent COVID-19 samples was the United States, Italy and Spain. PBMCs, B-cell-depleted T cells, or T cells were the source of the cDNA or gDNA that made up the material.

V gave up 4 bases and J gave up 1 base; unmatched junction bases: 5. CDR3 length equals 15 residues. Per the germline V gene, CDR1 is SNHLY and CDR2 is FYNNEI. As processed by the authors: Amplification from reference gene primers served as the basis for estimated nucleated cell counts. This table comes from immunoSEQ multiplex PCR, and its TCRdb copy is limited to in-frame clones, with some not included. V, J and clone size are those of that table, while D and trimming were read from the DNA. The top ten clones hold approximately 6.3% of a sample with 95,000 to 150,000 clones, 83% of them seen once.

The source material was peripheral blood. This receptor was identified in an elderly man with active or convalescent COVID-19. This sequence joins TRBV2 and TRBJ2-7, with 9 bases that match TRBD2. Here the CDR3 DNA reads TGTGCCAGCAGTGCGGGGAGCGGGGGGTCCTACGAGCAGTACTTC. Protein sequence: CASSAGSGGSYEQYF.